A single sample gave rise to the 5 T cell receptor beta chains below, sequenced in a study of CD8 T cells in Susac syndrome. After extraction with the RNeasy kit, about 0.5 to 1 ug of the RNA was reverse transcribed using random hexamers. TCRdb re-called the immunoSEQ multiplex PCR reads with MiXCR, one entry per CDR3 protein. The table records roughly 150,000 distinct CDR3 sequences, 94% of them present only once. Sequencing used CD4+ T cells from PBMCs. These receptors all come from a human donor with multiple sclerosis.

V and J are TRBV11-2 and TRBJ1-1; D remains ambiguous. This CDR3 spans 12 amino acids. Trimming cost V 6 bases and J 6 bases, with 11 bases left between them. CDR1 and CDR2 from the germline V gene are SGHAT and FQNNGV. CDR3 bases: TGTGCCAGCAGTCCTGAGCGAGCTGAAGCTTTCTTT. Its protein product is CASSPERAEAFF.

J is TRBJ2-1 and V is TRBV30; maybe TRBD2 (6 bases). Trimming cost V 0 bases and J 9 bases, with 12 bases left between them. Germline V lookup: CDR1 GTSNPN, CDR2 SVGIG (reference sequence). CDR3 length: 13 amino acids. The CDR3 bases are TGTGCCTGGAGTGTACAGGAGGGGACTGAGCAGTTCTTC. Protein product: CAWSVQEGTEQFF.

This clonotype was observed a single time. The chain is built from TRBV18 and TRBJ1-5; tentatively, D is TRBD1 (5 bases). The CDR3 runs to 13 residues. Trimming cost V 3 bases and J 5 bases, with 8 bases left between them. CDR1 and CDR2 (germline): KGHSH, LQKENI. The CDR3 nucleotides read TGTGCCAGCTCACCCGGGACCCATCAGCCCCAGCATTTT. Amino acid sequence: CASSPGTHQPQHF.

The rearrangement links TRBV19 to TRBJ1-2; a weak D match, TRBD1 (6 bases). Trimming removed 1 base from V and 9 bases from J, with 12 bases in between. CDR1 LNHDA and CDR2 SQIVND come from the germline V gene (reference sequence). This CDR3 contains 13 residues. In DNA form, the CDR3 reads TGTGCCAGTAGTATAGGGACAGTGCCGCGCTACACCTTC. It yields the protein CASSIGTVPRYTF. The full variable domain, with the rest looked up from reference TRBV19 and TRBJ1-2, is DGGITQSPKYLFRKEGQNVTLSCEQNLNHDAMYWYRQDPGQGLRLIYYSQIVNDFQKGDIAEGYSVSREKKESFPLTVTSAQKNPTAFYLCASSIGTVPRYTFGSGTRLTVV.

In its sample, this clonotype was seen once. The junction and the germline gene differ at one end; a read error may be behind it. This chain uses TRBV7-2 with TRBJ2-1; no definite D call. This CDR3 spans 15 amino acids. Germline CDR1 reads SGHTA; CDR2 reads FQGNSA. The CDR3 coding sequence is TGTGCCAGCAGTTTAGAAGCCCTCGGGTACAATGAGCAGTTCTTC. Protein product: CASSLEALGYNEQFF. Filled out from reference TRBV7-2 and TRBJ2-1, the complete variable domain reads GAGVSQSPSNKVTEKGKDVELRCDPISGHTALYWYRQSLGQGLEFLIYFQGNSAPDKSGLPSDRFSAERTGGSVSTLTIQRTQQEDSAVYLCASSLEALGYNEQFFGPGTRLTVL.